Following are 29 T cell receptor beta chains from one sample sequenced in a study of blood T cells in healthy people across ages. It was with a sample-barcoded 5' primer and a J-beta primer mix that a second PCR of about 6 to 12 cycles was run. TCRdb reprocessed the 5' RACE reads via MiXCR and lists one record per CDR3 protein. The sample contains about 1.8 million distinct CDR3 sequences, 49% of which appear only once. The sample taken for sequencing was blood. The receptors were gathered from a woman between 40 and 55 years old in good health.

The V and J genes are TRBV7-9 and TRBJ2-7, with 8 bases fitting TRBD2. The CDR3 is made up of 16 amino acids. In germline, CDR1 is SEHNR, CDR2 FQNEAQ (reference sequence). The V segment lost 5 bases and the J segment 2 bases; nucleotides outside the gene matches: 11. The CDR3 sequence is CASSDQVAGTTYEQYF. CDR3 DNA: TGTGCCAGCAGCGACCAGGTAGCGGGGACAACCTACGAGCAGTACTTC.

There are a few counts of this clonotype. CDR3 coding DNA: TGTGCCAGCAGCCAGACAGGGGTGATCGAGACCCAGTACTTC. Amino acids: CASSQTGVIETQYF. This chain uses TRBV12-3 or TRBV12-4 with TRBJ2-5, with TRBD1 matching over 8 bases. CDR3 length: 14 amino acids. V lost 6 bases, J lost 5 bases, and 8 bases stayed unmatched.

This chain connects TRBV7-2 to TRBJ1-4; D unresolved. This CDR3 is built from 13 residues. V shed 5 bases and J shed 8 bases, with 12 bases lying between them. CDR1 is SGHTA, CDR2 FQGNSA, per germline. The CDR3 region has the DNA TGTGCCAGCAGCACGCAAGGAGGGGAAAAACTGTTTTTT. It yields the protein CASSTQGGEKLFF. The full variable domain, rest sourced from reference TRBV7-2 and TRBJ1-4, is GAGVSQSPSNKVTEKGKDVELRCDPISGHTALYWYRQSLGQGLEFLIYFQGNSAPDKSGLPSDRFSAERTGGSVSTLTIQRTQQEDSAVYLCASSTQGGEKLFFGSGTQLSVL.

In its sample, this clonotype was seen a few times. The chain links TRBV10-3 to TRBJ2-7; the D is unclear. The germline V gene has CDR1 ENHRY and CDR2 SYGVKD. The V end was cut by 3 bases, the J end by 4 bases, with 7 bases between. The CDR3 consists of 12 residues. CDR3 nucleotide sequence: TGTGCCATCAGTGAAGGGTCTTACGAGCAGTACTTC. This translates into CAISEGSYEQYF.

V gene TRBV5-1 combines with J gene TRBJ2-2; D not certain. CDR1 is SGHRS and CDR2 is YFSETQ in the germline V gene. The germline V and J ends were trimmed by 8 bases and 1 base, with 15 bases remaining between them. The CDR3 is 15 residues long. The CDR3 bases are TGCGCCAGTACCAAAATGACCGGGAACACCGGGGAGCTGTTTTTT. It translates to CASTKMTGNTGELFF.

As DNA, the CDR3 is TGTGCCAGCTCCCGGACAGAGGTACCCTACGAGCAGTACTTC. Its protein product is CASSRTEVPYEQYF. The chain combines TRBV18 with TRBJ2-7; D perhaps matches TRBD1 (6 bases). Germline V gene lookup returns CDR1 KGHSH and CDR2 LQKENI. Deletions cut 6 bases from V and 2 bases from J, with 14 bases between. CDR3 length: 14 residues. The variable domain in full, completed from reference TRBV18 and TRBJ2-7, reads NAGVMQNPRHLVRRRGQEARLRCSPMKGHSHVYWYRQLPEEGLKFMVYLQKENIIDESGMPKERFSAEFPKEGPSILRIQQVVRGDSAAYFCASSRTEVPYEQYFGPGTRLTVT.

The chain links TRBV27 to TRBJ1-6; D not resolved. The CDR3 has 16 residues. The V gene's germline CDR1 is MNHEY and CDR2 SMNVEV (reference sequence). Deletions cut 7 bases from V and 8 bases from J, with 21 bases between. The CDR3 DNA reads TGTGCCAGCACCAACTCCGAGGCAGGCCCCGATTCACCCCTCCACTTT. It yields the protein CASTNSEAGPDSPLHF.

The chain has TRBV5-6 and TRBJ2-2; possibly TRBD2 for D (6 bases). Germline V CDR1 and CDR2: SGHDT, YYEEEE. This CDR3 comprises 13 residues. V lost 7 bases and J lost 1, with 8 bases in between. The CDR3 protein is CASGTLNTGELFF. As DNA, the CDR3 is TGTGCCAGCGGGACTTTGAACACCGGGGAGCTGTTTTTT.

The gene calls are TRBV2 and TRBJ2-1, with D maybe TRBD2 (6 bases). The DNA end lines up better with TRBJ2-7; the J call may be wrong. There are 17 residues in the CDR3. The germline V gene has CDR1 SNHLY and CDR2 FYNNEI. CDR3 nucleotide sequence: TGTGCCAGCAGTGACCTATTAGCGGTGAGCTCCTACAATGAGCAGTACTTC. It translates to CASSDLLAVSSYNEQYF.

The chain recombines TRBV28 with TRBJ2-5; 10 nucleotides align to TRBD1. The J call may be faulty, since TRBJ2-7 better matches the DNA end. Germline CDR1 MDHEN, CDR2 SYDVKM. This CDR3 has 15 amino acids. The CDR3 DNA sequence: TGTGCCAGCAGCGAGACAGGACAGGGGGCCTACGAGCAGTACTTC. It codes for CASSETGQGAYEQYF.

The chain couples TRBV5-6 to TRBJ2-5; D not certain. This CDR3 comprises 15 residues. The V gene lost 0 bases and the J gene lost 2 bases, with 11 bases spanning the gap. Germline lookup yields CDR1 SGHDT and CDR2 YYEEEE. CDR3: CASSLGGFRQETQYF. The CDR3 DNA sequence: TGTGCCAGCAGCTTGGGTGGGTTTCGACAAGAGACCCAGTACTTC. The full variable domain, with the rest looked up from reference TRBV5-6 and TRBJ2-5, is DAGVTQSPTHLIKTRGQQVTLRCSPKSGHDTVSWYQQALGQGPQFIFQYYEEEERQRGNFPDRFSGHQFPNYSSELNVNALLLGDSALYLCASSLGGFRQETQYFGPGTRLLVL.

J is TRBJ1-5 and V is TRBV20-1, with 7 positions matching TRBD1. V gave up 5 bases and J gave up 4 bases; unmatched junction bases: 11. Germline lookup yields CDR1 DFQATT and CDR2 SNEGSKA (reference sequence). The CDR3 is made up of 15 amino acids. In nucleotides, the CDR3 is TGCAGTGCTCCATCGGGACAGAGTTTGAATCAGCCCCAGCATTTT. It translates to CSAPSGQSLNQPQHF.

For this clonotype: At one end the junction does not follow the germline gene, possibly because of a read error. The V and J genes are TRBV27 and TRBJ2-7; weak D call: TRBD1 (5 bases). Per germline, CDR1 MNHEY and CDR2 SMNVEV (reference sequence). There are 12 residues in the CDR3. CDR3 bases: TGTGCCAGCAGTTTATGGGGCGCCGAGCGGTACTTC. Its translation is CASSLWGAERYF.

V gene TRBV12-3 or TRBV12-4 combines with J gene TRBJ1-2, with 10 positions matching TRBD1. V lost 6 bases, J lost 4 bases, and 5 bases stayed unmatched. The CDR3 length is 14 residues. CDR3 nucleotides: TGTGCCAGCAGGATGACAGGGGGCTTCTATGGCTACACCTTC. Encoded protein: CASRMTGGFYGYTF.

The CDR3 loop reads CAISEDSYNEQFF. The DNA for the CDR3 is TGTGCCATCAGTGAGGACAGCTACAATGAGCAGTTCTTC. The chain combines TRBV10-3 with TRBJ2-1; D perhaps matches TRBD1 (5 bases). Germline CDR1 is ENHRY and CDR2 is SYGVKD. V was shortened by 2 bases and J by 3 bases, with 5 bases between the two germline ends. The CDR3 has 13 residues.

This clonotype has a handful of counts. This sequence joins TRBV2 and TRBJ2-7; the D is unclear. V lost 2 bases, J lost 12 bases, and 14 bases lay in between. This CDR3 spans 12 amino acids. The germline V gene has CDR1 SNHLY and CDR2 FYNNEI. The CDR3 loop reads CASSEIRESWYF. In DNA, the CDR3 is TGTGCCAGCAGTGAAATAAGAGAGAGCTGGTACTTC.

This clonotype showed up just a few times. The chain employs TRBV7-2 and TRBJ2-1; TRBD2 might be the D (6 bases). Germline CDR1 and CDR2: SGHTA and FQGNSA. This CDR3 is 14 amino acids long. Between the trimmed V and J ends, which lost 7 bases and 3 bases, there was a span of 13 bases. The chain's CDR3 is CASTKTSDYNEQFF. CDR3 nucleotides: TGTGCCAGCACAAAGACTAGTGACTACAATGAGCAGTTCTTC.

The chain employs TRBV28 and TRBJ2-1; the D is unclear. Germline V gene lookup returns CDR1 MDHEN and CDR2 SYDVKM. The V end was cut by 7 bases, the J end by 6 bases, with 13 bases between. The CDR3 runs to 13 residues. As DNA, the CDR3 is TGTGCCAGCAACGGCAACCCCGGCAATGAGCAGTTCTTC. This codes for CASNGNPGNEQFF.

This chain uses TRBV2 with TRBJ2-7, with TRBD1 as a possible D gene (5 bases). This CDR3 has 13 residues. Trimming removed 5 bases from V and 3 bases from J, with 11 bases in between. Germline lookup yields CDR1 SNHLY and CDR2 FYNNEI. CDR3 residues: CASSLTRVYEQYF. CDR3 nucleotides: TGTGCCAGCAGTTTGACCAGGGTCTACGAGCAGTACTTC. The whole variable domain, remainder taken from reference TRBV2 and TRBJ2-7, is EPEVTQTPSHQVTQMGQEVILRCVPISNHLYFYWYRQILGQKVEFLVSFYNNEISEKSEIFDDQFSVERPDGSNFTLKIRSTKLEDSAMYFCASSLTRVYEQYFGPGTRLTVT.

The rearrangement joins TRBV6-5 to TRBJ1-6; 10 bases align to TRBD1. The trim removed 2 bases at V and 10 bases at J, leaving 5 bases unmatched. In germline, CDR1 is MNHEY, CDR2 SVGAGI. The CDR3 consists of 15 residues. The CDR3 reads CASSYEGTGVSPLHF. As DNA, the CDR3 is TGTGCCAGCAGTTACGAGGGGACAGGGGTGTCACCCCTCCACTTT.

The CDR3 here is CATSRDGTGLNEQFF. DNA for the CDR3: TGTGCCACCAGCAGAGATGGGACAGGGCTCAATGAGCAGTTCTTC. The chain joins TRBV15 to TRBJ2-1, with 9 bases that match TRBD1. Germline-derived CDR1 and CDR2 are LNHNV and YYDKDF (reference sequence). The CDR3 has 15 residues. Germline trimming cut 0 bases from V and 6 bases from J; bases unmatched to any gene: 3.

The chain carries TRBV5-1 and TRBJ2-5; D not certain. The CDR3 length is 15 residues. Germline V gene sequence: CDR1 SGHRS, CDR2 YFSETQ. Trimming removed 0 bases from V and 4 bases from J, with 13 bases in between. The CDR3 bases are TGCGCCAGCAGCTTGGTAGGGTTAACCGGAGAGACCCAGTACTTC. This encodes CASSLVGLTGETQYF.

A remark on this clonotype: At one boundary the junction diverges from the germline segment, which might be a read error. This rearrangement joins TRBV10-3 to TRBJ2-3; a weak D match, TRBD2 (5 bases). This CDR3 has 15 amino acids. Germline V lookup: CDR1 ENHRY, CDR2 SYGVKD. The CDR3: CAIREPGIDHDMQYF. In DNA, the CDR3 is TGTGCCATCAGGGAACCGGGAATAGATCACGATATGCAGTATTTT.

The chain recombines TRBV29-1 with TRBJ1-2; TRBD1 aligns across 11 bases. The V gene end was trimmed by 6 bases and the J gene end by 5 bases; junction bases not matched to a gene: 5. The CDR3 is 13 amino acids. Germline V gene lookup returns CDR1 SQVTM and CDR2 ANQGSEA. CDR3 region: CSVAGTGGYGYTF. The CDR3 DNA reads TGCAGCGTCGCCGGGACAGGGGGATATGGCTACACCTTC.

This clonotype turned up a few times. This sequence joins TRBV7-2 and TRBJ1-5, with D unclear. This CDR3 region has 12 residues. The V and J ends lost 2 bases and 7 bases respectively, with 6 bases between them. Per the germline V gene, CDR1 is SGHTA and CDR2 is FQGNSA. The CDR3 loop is CASSLSLQPQHF. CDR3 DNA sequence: TGTGCCAGCAGCTTAAGCTTGCAGCCCCAGCATTTT.

The CDR3, as DNA: TGTGCCAGCAGCTCGTTAGTGGGGGTTGAAAAACTGTTTTTT. This encodes CASSSLVGVEKLFF. This chain uses TRBV7-6 with TRBJ1-4, with D possibly being TRBD1 (5 bases). This CDR3 region has 14 residues. Trimming removed 4 bases at V and 7 bases at J, with 13 bases between. The V gene's germline CDR1 is SGHVS and CDR2 FNYEAQ. Full variable domain (missing parts from reference TRBV7-6 and TRBJ1-4): GAGVSQSPRYKVTKRGQDVALRCDPISGHVSLYWYRQALGQGPEFLTYFNYEAQQDKSGLPNDRFSAERPEGSISTLTIQRTEQRDSAMYRCASSSLVGVEKLFFGSGTQLSVL.

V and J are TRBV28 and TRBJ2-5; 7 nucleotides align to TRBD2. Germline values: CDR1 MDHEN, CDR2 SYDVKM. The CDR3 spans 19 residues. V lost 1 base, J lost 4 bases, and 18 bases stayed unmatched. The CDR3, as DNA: TGTGCCAGCAGTTTATCAGGCTCGGGGCTAGCGGATGAGTTAGAGACCCAGTACTTC. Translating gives CASSLSGSGLADELETQYF. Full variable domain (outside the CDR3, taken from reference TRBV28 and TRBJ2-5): DVKVTQSSRYLVKRTGEKVFLECVQDMDHENMFWYRQDPGLGLRLIYFSYDVKMKEKGDIPEGYSVSREKKERFSLILESASTNQTSMYLCASSLSGSGLADELETQYFGPGTRLLVL.

CDR3: CASRRPGQGNHNEQYF. The CDR3, as DNA: TGTGCCAGCAGGCGACCGGGACAGGGAAATCACAACGAGCAGTACTTC. This chain uses TRBV6-2 or TRBV6-3 with TRBJ2-7, with 9 bases aligning to TRBD1. CDR3 length equals 16 residues. The V segment lost 6 bases and the J segment 5 bases; nucleotides outside the gene matches: 14. Germline-derived CDR1 and CDR2 are MNHEY and SVGEGT.

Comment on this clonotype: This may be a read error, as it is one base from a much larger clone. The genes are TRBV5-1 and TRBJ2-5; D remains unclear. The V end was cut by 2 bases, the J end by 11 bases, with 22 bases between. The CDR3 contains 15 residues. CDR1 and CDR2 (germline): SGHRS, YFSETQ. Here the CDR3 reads CASSLVPGSYNEQYF. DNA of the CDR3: TGCGCCAGCAGCTTAGTCCCGGGTTCCTACAATGAGCAGTACTTC.